The source of this T cell receptor beta chain is a study of blood T cell repertoires in COVID-19. Study context: The United States, Italy and Spain supplied acute and convalescent COVID-19 samples. The analysed material was cDNA or gDNA that came from T cells, B-cell-depleted T cells, or PBMCs.

Source study methods: Using reference gene primer amplification, nucleated cell counts were estimated. Libraries were prepared by immunoSEQ multiplex PCR; TCRdb keeps only in-frame clonotypes and omits some of them. The V and J calls and clone size were taken over from that table, and D and trimming were inferred from the DNA. The data hold roughly 150,000 clones, with around four fifths observed a single time. Trimming cost V 4 bases and J 16 bases, with 20 bases left between them. This CDR3 is 13 amino acids long. Sequencing was done on a sample of peripheral blood. This receptor was obtained from a woman of 80 years or more with active or convalescent COVID-19. The V call is TRBV12-3 or TRBV12-4, the J call TRBJ1-3, with no clear D. In DNA form, the CDR3 reads TGTGCCAGCAGTTATTTCAATGGCACTTCGCGGTATTTT. This encodes CASSYFNGTSRYF.